This TCR beta chain is drawn from a study of technical replicates of blood from a few donors (TCRdb year 2017). Libraries were constructed by the immunoSEQ multiplex PCR assay. TCRdb carries this immuneACCESS record with in-frame sequences only. Its versions omit some clonotypes, under half of them owing to an unresolved V gene in the studies checked, with the rest unexplained. Recorded for this sample are 75,000 to 100,000 clones; roughly 94% of them occurred a single time. 0.25% of the sample belongs to the ten largest clones. Points on this clone: Its antigen target is currently unknown. Per-base quality was not reported, and no clone a single base away is much larger than it.

The origin of this receptor is a human donor in good health. The sample taken for sequencing was T cells isolated from PBMCs.

The CDR3 amino acid sequence is: CASSRSGYGYTF. The DNA is as follows: TGTGCCAGCAGCCGATCAGGCTATGGCTACACCTTC. The chain is assembled from TRBV7-9 and TRBJ1-2, with the D segment identity uncertain. The germline V gene (reference sequence) provides CDR1 SEHNR and CDR2 FQNEAQ. The trim is 5 bases for V and 4 bases for J, with a gap of 8 bases between the germline ends. The CDR3 runs 12 amino acids, cysteine and phenylalanine included. Only the CDR3 DNA is retained, 36 bases long and in frame from the first base.